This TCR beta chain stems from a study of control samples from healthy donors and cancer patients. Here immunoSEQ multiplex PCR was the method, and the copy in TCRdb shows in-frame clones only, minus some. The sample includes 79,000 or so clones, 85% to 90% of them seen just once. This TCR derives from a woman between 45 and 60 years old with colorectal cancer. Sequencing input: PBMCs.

In DNA form, the CDR3 reads TGTGCCAGCAGCCCTCGTAGCCCTAGCACAGATACGCAGTATTTT. Its protein is CASSPRSPSTDTQYF. The rearrangement joins TRBV9 to TRBJ2-3; no clear D gene. This CDR3 is built from 15 residues. Trimming removed 4 bases from V and 0 bases from J, with 12 bases in between. Germline CDR1 and CDR2: SGDLS and YYNGEE.